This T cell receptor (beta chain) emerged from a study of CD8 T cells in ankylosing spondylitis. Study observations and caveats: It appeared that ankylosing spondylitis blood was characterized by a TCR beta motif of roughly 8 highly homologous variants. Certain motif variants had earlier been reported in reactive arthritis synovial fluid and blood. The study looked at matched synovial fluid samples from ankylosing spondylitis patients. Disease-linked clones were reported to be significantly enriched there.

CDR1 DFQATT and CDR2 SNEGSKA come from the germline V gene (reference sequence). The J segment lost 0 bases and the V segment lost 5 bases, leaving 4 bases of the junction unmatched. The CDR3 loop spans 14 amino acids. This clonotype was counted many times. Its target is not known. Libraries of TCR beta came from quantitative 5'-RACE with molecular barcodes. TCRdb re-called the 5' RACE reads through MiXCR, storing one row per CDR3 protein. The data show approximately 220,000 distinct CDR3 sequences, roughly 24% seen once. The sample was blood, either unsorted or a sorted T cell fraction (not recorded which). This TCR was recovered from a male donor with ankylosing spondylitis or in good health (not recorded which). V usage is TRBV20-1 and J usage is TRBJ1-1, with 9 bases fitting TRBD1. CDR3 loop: CSAEQGALNTEAFF. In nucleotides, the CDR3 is TGCAGTGCTGAACAGGGGGCTTTGAACACTGAAGCTTTCTTT.